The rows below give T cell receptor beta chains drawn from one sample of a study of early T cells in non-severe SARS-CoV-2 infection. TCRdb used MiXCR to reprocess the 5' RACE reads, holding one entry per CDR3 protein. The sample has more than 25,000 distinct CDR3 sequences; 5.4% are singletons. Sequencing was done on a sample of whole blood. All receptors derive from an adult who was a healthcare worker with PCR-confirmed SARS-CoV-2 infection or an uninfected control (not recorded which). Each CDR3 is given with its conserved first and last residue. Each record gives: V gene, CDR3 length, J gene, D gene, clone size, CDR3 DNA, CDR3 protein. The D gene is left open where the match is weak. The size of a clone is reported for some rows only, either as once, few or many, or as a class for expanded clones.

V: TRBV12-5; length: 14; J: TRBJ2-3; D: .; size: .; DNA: TGTGCTAGTGGTCACCCCCCAATCACAGATACGCAGTATTTT; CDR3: CASGHPPITDTQYF
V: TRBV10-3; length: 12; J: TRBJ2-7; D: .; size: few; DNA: TGTGCCATCGCGGTCGGGGCATCCGAGCAGTACTTC; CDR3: CAIAVGASEQYF
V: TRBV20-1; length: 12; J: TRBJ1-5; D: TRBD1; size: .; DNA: TGCAGCGCAGGGGGAGCAAATCAGCCCCAGCATTTT; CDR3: CSAGGANQPQHF
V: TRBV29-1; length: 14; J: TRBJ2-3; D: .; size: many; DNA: TGCAGCGTTGAGAAACGGGAAGGCACAGATACGCAGTATTTT; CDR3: CSVEKREGTDTQYF
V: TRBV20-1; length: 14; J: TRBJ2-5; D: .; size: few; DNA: TGCAGTGCTGGGACCAGGGGACTCCAAGAGACCCAGTACTTC; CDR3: CSAGTRGLQETQYF
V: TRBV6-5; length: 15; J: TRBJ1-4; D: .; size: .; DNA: TGTGCCAGCAGCCAAAGGGGTGCAACTAATGAAAAACTGTTTTTT; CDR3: CASSQRGATNEKLFF
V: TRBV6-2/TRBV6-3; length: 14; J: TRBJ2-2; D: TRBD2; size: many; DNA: TGTGCCAGCAGTTACGGGACTAGCACCGGGGAGCTGTTTTTT; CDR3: CASSYGTSTGELFF
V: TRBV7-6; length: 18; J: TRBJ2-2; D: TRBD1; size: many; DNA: TGTGCCAGCAGCTTAGGGGATGGGAGACAGGGGGACACCGGGGAGCTGTTTTTT; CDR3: CASSLGDGRQGDTGELFF
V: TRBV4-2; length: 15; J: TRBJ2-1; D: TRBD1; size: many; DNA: TGTGCCAGCAGCCAAGGAACAGGGGGCAGCGATGAGCAGTTCTTC; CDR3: CASSQGTGGSDEQFF
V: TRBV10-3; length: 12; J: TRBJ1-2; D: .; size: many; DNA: TGTGCCACCCATATGCAGGCTGGTGGCTACACCTTC; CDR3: CATHMQAGGYTF
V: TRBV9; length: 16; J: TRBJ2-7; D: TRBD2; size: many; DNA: TGTGCCAGCAGCTTCGGACTAGCGGGAGTCGGGAACGAGCAGTACTTC; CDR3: CASSFGLAGVGNEQYF
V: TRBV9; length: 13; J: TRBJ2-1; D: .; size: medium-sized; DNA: TGTGCCAGCAGCGTAGGTGGGGAGGCTGAGCAGTTCTTC; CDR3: CASSVGGEAEQFF
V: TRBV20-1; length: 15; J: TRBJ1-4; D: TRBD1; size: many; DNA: TGCAGTGCTAGTCCCCGACAGGGGGCGCGTGAAAAACTGTTTTTT; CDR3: CSASPRQGAREKLFF
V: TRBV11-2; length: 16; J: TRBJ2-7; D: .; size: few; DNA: TGTGCCAGCAGCTTAAGTATTACAGAAGGGGCCTACGAGCAGTACTTC; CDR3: CASSLSITEGAYEQYF
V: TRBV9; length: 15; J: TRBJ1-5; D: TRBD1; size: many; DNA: TGTGCCAGCAGCGTAGGACAGGGTTTGAATCAGCCCCAGCATTTT; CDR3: CASSVGQGLNQPQHF
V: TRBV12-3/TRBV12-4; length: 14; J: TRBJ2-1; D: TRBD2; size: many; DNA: TGTGCCAGCAAGGGCGGGAGGGCCTGGAATGAGCAGTTCTTC; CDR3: CASKGGRAWNEQFF
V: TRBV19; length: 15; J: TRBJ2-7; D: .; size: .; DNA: TGTGCCAGTAATGGGGCAGCGATTTTAACCTACGAGCAGTACTTC; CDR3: CASNGAAILTYEQYF
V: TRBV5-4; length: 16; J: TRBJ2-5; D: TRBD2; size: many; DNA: TGTGCCAGCAGCTTGGGTCCAGCGGGGTTTCAAGAGACCCAGTACTTC; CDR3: CASSLGPAGFQETQYF
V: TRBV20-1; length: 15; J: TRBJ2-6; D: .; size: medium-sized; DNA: TGCAGTGCTAGAGATCCGGGGACTGGGACCAACGTCCTGACTTTC; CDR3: CSARDPGTGTNVLTF
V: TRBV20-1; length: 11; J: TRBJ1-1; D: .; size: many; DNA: TGCAGTGGTCGAAGGAGCACTGAAGCTTTCTTT; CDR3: CSGRRSTEAFF
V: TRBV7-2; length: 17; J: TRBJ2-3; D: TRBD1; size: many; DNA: TGTGCCAGCAGTCAGGACAGGGGAGTCTTACCGGCAGATACGCAGTATTTT; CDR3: CASSQDRGVLPADTQYF
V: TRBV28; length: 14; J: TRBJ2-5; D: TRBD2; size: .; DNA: TGTGCCAGCAACGACCCAGGGAGGGGAGAGACCCAGTACTTC; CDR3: CASNDPGRGETQYF
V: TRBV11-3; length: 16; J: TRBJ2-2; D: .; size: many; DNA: TGTGCCAGCAGCCCGAGGGGAGGTACGAACACCGGGGAGCTGTTTTTT; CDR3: CASSPRGGTNTGELFF
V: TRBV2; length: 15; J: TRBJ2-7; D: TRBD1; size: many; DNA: TGTGCCAGCAGTGAAATGGGGACAGTGAATTACGAGCAGTACTTC; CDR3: CASSEMGTVNYEQYF
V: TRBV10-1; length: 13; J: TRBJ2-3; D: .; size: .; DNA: TGCGCCAGCAGCTCGCCCAGGGAGGATACGCAGTATTTT; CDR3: CASSSPREDTQYF
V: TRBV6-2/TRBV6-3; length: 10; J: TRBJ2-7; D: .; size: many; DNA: TGTGCCAGCAGAGACTACGAGCAGTACTTC; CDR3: CASRDYEQYF
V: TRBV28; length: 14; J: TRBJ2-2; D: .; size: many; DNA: TGTGCCAGCAGTTCGACTGTGAACACCGGGGAGCTGTTTTTT; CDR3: CASSSTVNTGELFF
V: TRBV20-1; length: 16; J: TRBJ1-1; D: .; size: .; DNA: TGCAGTGCTAGAGATCGTCACAGGGTAAGGGTTGACGGAGCTTTCTTT; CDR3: CSARDRHRVRVDGAFF
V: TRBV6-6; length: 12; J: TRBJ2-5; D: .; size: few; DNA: TGTGCCAGCAGTAACAGGGAAGAGACCCAGTACTTC; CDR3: CASSNREETQYF
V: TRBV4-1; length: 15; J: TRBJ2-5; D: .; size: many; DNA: TGCGCCAGCAGCCAAGAGCGCGGGATCCAAGAGACCCAGTACTTC; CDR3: CASSQERGIQETQYF
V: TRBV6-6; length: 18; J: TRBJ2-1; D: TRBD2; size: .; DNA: TGTGCCAGCAGTTTCTCCCGGGAGGAGCGGGAGATTAGCGATGAGCAGTTCTTC; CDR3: CASSFSREEREISDEQFF
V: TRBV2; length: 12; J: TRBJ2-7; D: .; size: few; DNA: TGTGCCAGCAGTGGTGTCCTTCACGAGCAGTACTTC; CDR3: CASSGVLHEQYF
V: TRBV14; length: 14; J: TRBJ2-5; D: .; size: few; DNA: TGTGCCAGCAGCCAAGACAATACGCAAGAGACCCAGTACTTC; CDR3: CASSQDNTQETQYF
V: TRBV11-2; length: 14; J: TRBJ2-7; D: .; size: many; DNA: TGTGCCAGCAGCGAACAGGGATCTCGGTTCGAGCAGTACTTC; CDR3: CASSEQGSRFEQYF
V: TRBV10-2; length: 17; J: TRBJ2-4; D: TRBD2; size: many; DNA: TGCGCCAGCAGTGACATAGCGGGAGAGAGGGTCAAAAACATTCAGTACTTC; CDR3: CASSDIAGERVKNIQYF
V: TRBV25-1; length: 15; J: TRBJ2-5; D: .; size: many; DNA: TGTGCCAGCAGTGAATGGCAGAGTTACCAAGAGACCCAGTACTTC; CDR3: CASSEWQSYQETQYF
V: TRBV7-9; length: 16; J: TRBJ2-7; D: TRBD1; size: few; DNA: TGTGCCAGCAGCTTAGTTGCCAGGGGGCGCAGCCACGAGCAGTACTTC; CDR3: CASSLVARGRSHEQYF
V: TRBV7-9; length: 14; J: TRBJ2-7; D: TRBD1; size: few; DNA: TGTGCCAGCAGCAAAGGGACAGGGACCTACGAGCAGTACTTC; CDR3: CASSKGTGTYEQYF
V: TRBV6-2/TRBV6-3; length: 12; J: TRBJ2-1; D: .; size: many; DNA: TGTGCCAGCAGTTTTTCTAGCTATGAGCAGTTCTTC; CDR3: CASSFSSYEQFF
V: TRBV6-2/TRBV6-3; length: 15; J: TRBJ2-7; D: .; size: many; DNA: TGTGCCAGCAGTTACTCCCCTGAGTACTCCTACGAGCAGTACTTC; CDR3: CASSYSPEYSYEQYF
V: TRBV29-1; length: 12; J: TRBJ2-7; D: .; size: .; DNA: TGCAGCGTTGAAGATCTTTCCTACGAGCAGTACTTC; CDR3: CSVEDLSYEQYF
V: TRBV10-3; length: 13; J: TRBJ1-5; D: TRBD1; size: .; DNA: TGTGCCATCGCCGGACAGGGCAATCAGCCCCAGCATTTT; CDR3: CAIAGQGNQPQHF
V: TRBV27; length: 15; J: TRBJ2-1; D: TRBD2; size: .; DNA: TGTGCCAGCCGGGCTAGCGGGAACTACTACAATGAGCAGTTCTTC; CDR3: CASRASGNYYNEQFF
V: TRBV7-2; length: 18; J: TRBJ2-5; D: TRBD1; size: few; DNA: TGTGCCAGCAGCTTAATTCCCCCACCGGGACAGGGGGATGAGACCCAGTACTTC; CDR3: CASSLIPPPGQGDETQYF
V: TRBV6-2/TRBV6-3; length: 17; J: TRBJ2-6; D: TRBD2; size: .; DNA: TGTGCCAGCAGCCCGGGAGGCCGGGGGTCTGGGGCCAACGTCCTGACTTTC; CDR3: CASSPGGRGSGANVLTF
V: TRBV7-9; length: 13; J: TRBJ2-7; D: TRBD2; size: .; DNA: TGTGCCAGCAGCCCTAGCGGGACCTACGAGCAGTACTTC; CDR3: CASSPSGTYEQYF
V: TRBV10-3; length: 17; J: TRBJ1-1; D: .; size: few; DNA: TGTGCCATCAGTGAGTCCGGACCGAGTTTCCTGAGCACTGAAGCTTTCTTT; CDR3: CAISESGPSFLSTEAFF
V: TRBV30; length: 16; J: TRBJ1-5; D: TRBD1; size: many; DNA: TGTGCCTGGAGCGTACTCTCCGGGACAGGGGATCAGCCCCAGCATTTT; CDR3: CAWSVLSGTGDQPQHF
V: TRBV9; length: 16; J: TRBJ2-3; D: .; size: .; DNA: TGTGCCAGCAGCGTAGTCTTTGGGGCTAGCACAGATACGCAGTATTTT; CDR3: CASSVVFGASTDTQYF
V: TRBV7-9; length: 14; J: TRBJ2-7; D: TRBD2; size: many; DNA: TGTGCCAGCAGCAGGGGCGAGGGGAGGGACGAGCAGTACTTC; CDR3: CASSRGEGRDEQYF
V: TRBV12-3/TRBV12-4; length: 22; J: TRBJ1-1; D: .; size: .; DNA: TGTGCCAGCAGTTTTGATAGGCCGATCTTTGCCGGGACGGAGGACTTTGCCACTGAAGCTTTCTTT; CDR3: CASSFDRPIFAGTEDFATEAFF
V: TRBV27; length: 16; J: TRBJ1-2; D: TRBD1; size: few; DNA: TGTGCCAGCAGTTCGCCGGGACAGGGGGATAACTATGGCTACACCTTC; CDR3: CASSSPGQGDNYGYTF
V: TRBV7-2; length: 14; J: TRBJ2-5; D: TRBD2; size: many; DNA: TGTGCCAGCAGGAGCGGGGGGGCCGGGGAGACCCAGTACTTC; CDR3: CASRSGGAGETQYF
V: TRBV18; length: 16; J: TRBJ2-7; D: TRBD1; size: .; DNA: TGTGCCAGCTCCCAAAATCCGGGACAGGGAACCTACGAGCAGTACTTC; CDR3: CASSQNPGQGTYEQYF
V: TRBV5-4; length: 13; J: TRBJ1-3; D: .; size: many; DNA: TGTGCCAGCAGCTTGTTTTTGGGAAACACCATATATTTT; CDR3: CASSLFLGNTIYF
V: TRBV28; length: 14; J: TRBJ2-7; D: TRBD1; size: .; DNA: TGTGCCAGCAGCCAACCGACAGGGAACTACGAGCAGTACTTC; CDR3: CASSQPTGNYEQYF
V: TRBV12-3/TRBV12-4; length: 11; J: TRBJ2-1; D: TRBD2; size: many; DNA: TGTGCCAGCAGGAGCGGGGGCCCCAGGGTCTTC; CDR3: CASRSGGPRVF
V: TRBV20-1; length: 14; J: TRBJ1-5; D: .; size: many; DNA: TGCAGTGCTTGGGACACAGATAGCAATCAGCCCCAGCATTTT; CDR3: CSAWDTDSNQPQHF
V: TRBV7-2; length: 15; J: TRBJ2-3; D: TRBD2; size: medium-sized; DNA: TGTGCCAGCAGCTTACAGACTAGCGGGAGTGATACGCAGTATTTT; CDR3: CASSLQTSGSDTQYF
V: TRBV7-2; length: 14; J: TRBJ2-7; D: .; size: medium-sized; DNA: TGTGCCAGCAGCCTGGGGCGGGCCTACTACGAGCAGTACTTC; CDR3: CASSLGRAYYEQYF